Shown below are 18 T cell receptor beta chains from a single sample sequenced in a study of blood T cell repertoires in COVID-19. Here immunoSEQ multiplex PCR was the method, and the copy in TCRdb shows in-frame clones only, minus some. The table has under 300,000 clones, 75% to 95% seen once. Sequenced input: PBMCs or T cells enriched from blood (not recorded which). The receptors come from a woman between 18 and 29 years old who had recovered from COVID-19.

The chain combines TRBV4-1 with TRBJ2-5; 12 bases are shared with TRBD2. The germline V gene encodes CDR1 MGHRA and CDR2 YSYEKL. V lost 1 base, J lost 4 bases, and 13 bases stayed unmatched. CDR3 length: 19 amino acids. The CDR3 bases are TGCGCCAGCAGCCAAGGCTTTCTAGCGGGGGGGCCGGTTGGAGAGACCCAGTACTTC. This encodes CASSQGFLAGGPVGETQYF.

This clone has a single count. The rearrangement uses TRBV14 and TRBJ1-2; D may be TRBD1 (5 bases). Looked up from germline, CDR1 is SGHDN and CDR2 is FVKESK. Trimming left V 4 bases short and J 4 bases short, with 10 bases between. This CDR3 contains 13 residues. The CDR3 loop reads CASSPGQLYGYTF. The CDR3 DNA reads TGTGCCAGCAGCCCAGGACAACTCTATGGCTACACCTTC.

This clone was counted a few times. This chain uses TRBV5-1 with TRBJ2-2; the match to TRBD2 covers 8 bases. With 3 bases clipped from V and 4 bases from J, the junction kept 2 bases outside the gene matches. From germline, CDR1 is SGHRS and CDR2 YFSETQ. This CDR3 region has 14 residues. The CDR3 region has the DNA TGCGCCAGCAGCTCCGGGACTAGCACCGGGGAGCTGTTTTTT. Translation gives CASSSGTSTGELFF.

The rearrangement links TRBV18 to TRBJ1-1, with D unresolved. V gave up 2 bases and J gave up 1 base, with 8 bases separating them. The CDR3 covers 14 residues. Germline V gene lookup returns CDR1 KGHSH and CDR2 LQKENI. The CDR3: CASSPTTENTEAFF. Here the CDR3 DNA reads TGTGCCAGCTCACCAACAACAGAGAACACTGAAGCTTTCTTT.

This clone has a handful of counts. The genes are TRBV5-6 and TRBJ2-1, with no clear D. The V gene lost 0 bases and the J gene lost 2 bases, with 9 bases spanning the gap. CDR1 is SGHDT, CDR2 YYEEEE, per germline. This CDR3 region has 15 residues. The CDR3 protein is CASSLGPSPYNEQFF. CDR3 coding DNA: TGTGCCAGCAGCTTGGGTCCCTCCCCCTACAATGAGCAGTTCTTC.

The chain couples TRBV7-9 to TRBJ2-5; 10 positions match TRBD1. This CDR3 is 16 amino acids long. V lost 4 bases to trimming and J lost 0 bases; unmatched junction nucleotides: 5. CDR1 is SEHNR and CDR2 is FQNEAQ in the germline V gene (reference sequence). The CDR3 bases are TGTGCCAGCAGCTCTGGACAGGGGGAATACCAAGAGACCCAGTACTTC. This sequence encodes CASSSGQGEYQETQYF.

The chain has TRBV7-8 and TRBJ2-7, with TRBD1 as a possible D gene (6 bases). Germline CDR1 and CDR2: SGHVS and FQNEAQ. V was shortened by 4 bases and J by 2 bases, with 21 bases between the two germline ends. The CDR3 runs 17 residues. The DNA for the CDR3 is TGTGCCAGCAGCTCGGCTAGGGGTAGGGGGTCTCCCTACGAGCAGTACTTC. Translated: CASSSARGRGSPYEQYF.

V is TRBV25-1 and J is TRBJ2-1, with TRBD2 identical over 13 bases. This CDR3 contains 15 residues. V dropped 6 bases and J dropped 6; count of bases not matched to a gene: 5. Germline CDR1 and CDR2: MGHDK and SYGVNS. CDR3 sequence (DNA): TGTGCCAGCAGAGACACTAGCGGGAGGGCCAATGAGCAGTTCTTC. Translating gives CASRDTSGRANEQFF.

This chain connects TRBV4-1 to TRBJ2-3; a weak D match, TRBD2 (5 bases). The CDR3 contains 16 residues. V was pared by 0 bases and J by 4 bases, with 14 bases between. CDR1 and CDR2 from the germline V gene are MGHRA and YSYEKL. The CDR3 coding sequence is TGCGCCAGCAGCCAAGAAGGGCCACACGGGGCAGATACGCAGTATTTT. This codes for CASSQEGPHGADTQYF.

CDR3 nucleotides: TGTGCCAGCAGCTTGACAGGGCAACGGTTGGATACGCAGTATTTT. It translates to CASSLTGQRLDTQYF. The rearrangement links TRBV11-2 to TRBJ2-3, with 7 bases identical to TRBD1. Unmatched junction bases numbered 9, after V lost 3 bases and J lost 6 bases. This CDR3 has 15 residues. Germline assignment: CDR1 SGHAT and CDR2 FQNNGV.

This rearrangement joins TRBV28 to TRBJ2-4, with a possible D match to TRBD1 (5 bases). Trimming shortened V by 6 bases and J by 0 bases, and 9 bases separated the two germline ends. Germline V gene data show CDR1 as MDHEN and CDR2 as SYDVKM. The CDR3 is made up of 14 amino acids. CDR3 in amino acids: CASRSGLAKNIQYF. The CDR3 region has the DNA TGTGCCAGCAGATCAGGGTTAGCCAAAAACATTCAGTACTTC.

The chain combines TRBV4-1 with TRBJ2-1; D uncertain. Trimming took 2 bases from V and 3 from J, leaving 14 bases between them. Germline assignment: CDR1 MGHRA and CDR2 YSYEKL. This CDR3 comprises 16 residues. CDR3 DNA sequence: TGCGCCAGCAGCCAACTTCTCAGATTCCTCTACAATGAGCAGTTCTTC. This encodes CASSQLLRFLYNEQFF.

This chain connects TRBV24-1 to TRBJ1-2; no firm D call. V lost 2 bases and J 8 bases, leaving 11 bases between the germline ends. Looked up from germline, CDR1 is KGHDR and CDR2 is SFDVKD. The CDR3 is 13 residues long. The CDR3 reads CATSDSRGYGYTF. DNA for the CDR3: TGTGCCACCAGTGATTCGCGGGGTTACGGCTACACCTTC.

Here the CDR3 DNA reads TGCGCCAGCAGTGAGTCGACTCGGGGGTATGGCTACACCTTC. Translating gives CASSESTRGYGYTF. The genes are TRBV10-1 and TRBJ1-2; a possible D gene is TRBD1 (5 bases). This CDR3 comprises 14 residues. From germline, CDR1 is WNHNN and CDR2 SYGVQD (reference sequence). V lost 0 bases and J lost 5, with 10 bases in between.

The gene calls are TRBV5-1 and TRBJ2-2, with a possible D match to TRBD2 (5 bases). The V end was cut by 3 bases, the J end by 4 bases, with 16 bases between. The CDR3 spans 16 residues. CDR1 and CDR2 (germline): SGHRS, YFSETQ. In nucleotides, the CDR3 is TGCGCCAGCAGCTGGTGGCTAGAAGGGAGCACCGGGGAGCTGTTTTTT. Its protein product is CASSWWLEGSTGELFF.

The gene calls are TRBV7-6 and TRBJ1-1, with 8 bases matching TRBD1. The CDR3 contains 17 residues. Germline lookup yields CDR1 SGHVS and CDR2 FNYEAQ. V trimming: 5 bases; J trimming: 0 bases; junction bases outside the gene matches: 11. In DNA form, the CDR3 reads TGTGCCAGCAGCCTTGGTAACCAGGGGGCGTTGAACACTGAAGCTTTCTTT. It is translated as CASSLGNQGALNTEAFF.

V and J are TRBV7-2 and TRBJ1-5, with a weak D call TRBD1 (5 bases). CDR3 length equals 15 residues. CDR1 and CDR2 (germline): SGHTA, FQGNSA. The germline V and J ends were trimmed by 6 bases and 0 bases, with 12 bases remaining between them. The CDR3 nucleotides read TGTGCCAGCAGTTTTAGGGGCTCTAGCAATCAGCCCCAGCATTTT. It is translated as CASSFRGSSNQPQHF.

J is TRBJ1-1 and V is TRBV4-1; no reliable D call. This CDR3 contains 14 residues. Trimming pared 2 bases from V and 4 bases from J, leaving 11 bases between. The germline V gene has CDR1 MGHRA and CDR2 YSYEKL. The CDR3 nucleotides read TGCGCCAGCAGCCAAACGGGAATTATCACTGAAGCTTTCTTT. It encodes CASSQTGIITEAFF.